This TCR beta chain was retrieved from a study of cytomegalovirus exposure and HLA in healthy donors. Study observations and caveats: Segments of the TCR beta V type were, in most cases, productive about 87% or about 30% of the time in an earlier analysis.

This CDR3 comprises 14 residues. Germline CDR1 SGDLS, CDR2 YYNGEE. V lost 3 bases and J 4 bases, leaving 13 bases between the germline ends. Comments on this clone: Antigen: not known.

The PCR used 60 Vbeta and 13 Jbeta primers. Method: immunoSEQ multiplex PCR; TCRdb's copy keeps in-frame clones and lacks some. The table lists 150,000 to 250,000 clones, 79% of them singletons. This chain uses TRBV9 with TRBJ1-1; D is ambiguous. Sequencing was performed on PBMCs. The sequence derives from a woman aged 25 to 45 in good health and CMV-seropositive. CDR3 residues: CASSATQPPTEAFF. CDR3 DNA: TGTGCCAGCAGCGCAACACAGCCCCCCACTGAAGCTTTCTTT. Filled out from reference TRBV9 and TRBJ1-1, the complete variable domain reads DSGVTQTPKHLITATGQRVTLRCSPRSGDLSVYWYQQSLDQGLQFLIQYYNGEERAKGNILERFSAQQFPDLHSELNLSSLELGDSALYFCASSATQPPTEAFFGQGTRLTVV.